The 13 T cell receptor beta chains below all came from one sample that was sequenced in a study of T cell responses to AZD1222 COVID-19 vaccine. Data came from immunoSEQ multiplex PCR; TCRdb stores just in-frame clones and leaves some out. The sample shows about 88,000 clones, 85% to 90% of them seen only once. The sequences come from peripheral blood, collected 28 days after the second AZD1222 dose. The receptors were gathered from an adult who received the AZD1222 COVID-19 vaccine.

J is TRBJ1-4 and V is TRBV29-1, with D uncertain. The V end lost 8 bases, the J end lost 8 bases, and 18 bases lay between the germline ends. The V gene's germline CDR1 is SQVTM and CDR2 ANQGSEA. The CDR3 runs 13 residues. CDR3 sequence reads: CSTMAVQGEKLFF. CDR3 sequence (DNA): TGCAGCACTATGGCGGTCCAAGGGGAAAAACTGTTTTTT. The whole variable domain, remainder taken from reference TRBV29-1 and TRBJ1-4, is SAVISQKPSRDICQRGTSLTIQCQVDSQVTMMFWYRQQPGQSLTLIATANQGSEATYESGFVIDKFPISRPNLTFSTLTVSNMSPEDSSIYLCSTMAVQGEKLFFGSGTQLSVL.

The genes are TRBV7-9 and TRBJ2-5; TRBD1 aligns across 8 bases. The CDR3 has 14 amino acids. The V gene's germline CDR1 is SEHNR and CDR2 FQNEAQ (reference sequence). The V segment lost 5 bases and the J segment 8 bases; nucleotides outside the gene matches: 10. The CDR3 sequence: CASSRRGQGLTQYF. DNA for the CDR3: TGTGCCAGCAGCCGTCGAGGACAGGGATTAACCCAGTACTTC.

The J gene is TRBJ1-2, the V gene TRBV7-2; possible D gene TRBD1, 5 bases. CDR3 length equals 14 residues. Germline CDR1 reads SGHTA; CDR2 reads FQGNSA. V was cut by 4 bases and J by 4 bases, with 13 bases left in between. CDR3 coding DNA: TGTGCCAGCAGCTCCTTGGGACGGGCCTATGGCTACACCTTC. As protein: CASSSLGRAYGYTF.

V usage is TRBV28 and J usage is TRBJ1-4; a possible D gene is TRBD1 (6 bases). V lost 7 bases, J lost 6 bases, and 15 bases lay in between. Germline values: CDR1 MDHEN, CDR2 SYDVKM. This CDR3 spans 14 amino acids. The CDR3 sequence: CASTTGGRYEKLFF. The CDR3 DNA follows: TGTGCCAGCACCACGGGGGGGCGGTATGAAAAACTGTTTTTT.

V usage is TRBV10-3 and J usage is TRBJ2-7; D gene uncertain. V dropped 5 bases and J dropped 3 bases, with 11 bases sitting between them. Germline CDR1 and CDR2: ENHRY and SYGVKD. The CDR3 consists of 13 residues. CDR3 coding DNA: TGTGCCATCAGTCATGCAACGAGCTACGAGCAGTACTTC. Amino acid sequence: CAISHATSYEQYF.

The J gene is TRBJ2-7, the V gene TRBV2, with D perhaps TRBD1 or TRBD2 (6 bases each). The CDR3 sequence is 12 residues long. V gave up 6 bases and J gave up 2 bases, with 8 bases separating them. Germline-derived CDR1 and CDR2 are SNHLY and FYNNEI. The CDR3 is CASRRDTYEQYF. CDR3 coding DNA: TGTGCCAGCAGGCGGGACACCTACGAGCAGTACTTC.

J is TRBJ2-1 and V is TRBV6-1, with D possibly being TRBD1 or TRBD2 (5 bases each). V gave up 4 bases and J gave up 2 bases, with 15 bases separating them. CDR3 length: 16 residues. The V gene's germline CDR1 is MNHNS and CDR2 SASEGT. Written as DNA, the CDR3 is TGTGCCAGCAGTGGGGGCCGGGGCGGAGCCTACAATGAGCAGTTCTTC. Translated: CASSGGRGGAYNEQFF.

This rearrangement joins TRBV5-8 to TRBJ2-3; D uncertain. This CDR3 is built from 13 residues. CDR1 and CDR2 from the germline V gene are SGHTS and YDEGEE. The V end was cut by 2 bases, the J end by 2 bases, with 6 bases between. CDR3 sequence: CASSFQNTDTQYF. DNA of the CDR3: TGTGCCAGCAGCTTTCAGAACACAGATACGCAGTATTTT.

This chain's CDR3 is CASSLATAANYGYTF. The DNA for the CDR3 is TGTGCCAGCAGCTTAGCTACAGCCGCTAACTATGGCTACACCTTC. This rearrangement joins TRBV11-2 to TRBJ1-2, with D unresolved. Trimming took off 1 base at V and 0 bases at J, with 9 bases between the two ends. Per germline, CDR1 SGHAT and CDR2 FQNNGV. The CDR3 spans 15 residues.

This clone was recorded once. V gene TRBV5-1 combines with J gene TRBJ2-5, with 9 nucleotides matching TRBD2. V dropped 5 bases and J dropped 1; count of bases not matched to a gene: 6. CDR3 length: 15 residues. CDR1 SGHRS and CDR2 YFSETQ come from the germline V gene. The chain's CDR3 is CASSEASGAQETQYF. CDR3 nucleotide sequence: TGCGCCAGCAGTGAGGCTAGCGGGGCCCAAGAGACCCAGTACTTC.

The rearrangement links TRBV6-5 to TRBJ2-2; D may correspond to TRBD1 or TRBD2 (5 bases each). The V end was cut by 2 bases, the J end by 0 bases, with 7 bases between. CDR1 is MNHEY and CDR2 is SVGAGI in the germline V gene. The CDR3 is made up of 15 amino acids. The CDR3 DNA is TGTGCCAGCAGTTACGAGGGGACGAACACCGGGGAGCTGTTTTTT. Residues: CASSYEGTNTGELFF.

This clone was found once. The chain recombines TRBV5-1 with TRBJ1-1; no clear D gene. V was shortened by 2 bases and J by 5 bases, with 13 bases between the two germline ends. The CDR3 has 14 residues. Germline CDR1 is SGHRS and CDR2 is YFSETQ. In DNA form, the CDR3 reads TGCGCCAGCAGCTTTCGGACCCAAGGGACTGAAGCTTTCTTT. This sequence encodes CASSFRTQGTEAFF.

The chain joins TRBV6-4 to TRBJ1-5; D unresolved. The CDR3 is 13 amino acids. Trimming removed 4 bases from V and 4 bases from J, with 8 bases in between. Germline V lookup: CDR1 MRHNA, CDR2 SNTAGT. CDR3: CASSVQLNQPQHF. CDR3 bases: TGTGCCAGCAGTGTTCAGCTTAATCAGCCCCAGCATTTT.